The 18 T cell receptor beta chains reported below all come from one sample, sequenced in a study of shared clonotypes between healthy human individuals. Libraries were prepared by immunoSEQ multiplex PCR; TCRdb keeps only in-frame clonotypes and omits some of them. The repertoire has millions of clones, approximately 92% of them found once; the top ten carry roughly 0.13%. Material for sequencing was naive CD4+ T cells sorted from blood. Subset described: CD45RA+ positively selected. The receptors here all came from a man younger than 35 in good health.

The chain links TRBV18 to TRBJ2-7, with D perhaps TRBD2 (6 bases). From germline, CDR1 is KGHSH and CDR2 LQKENI. Trimming removed 3 bases at V and 2 bases at J, with 11 bases between. The CDR3 loop spans 14 amino acids. DNA for the CDR3: TGTGCCAGCTCACCGGAGGGTCCCACCTACGAGCAGTACTTC. It is translated as CASSPEGPTYEQYF.

The chain combines TRBV6-5 with TRBJ2-1; D is unresolved. The germline V gene encodes CDR1 MNHEY and CDR2 SVGAGI. The CDR3 contains 12 residues. V was shortened by 6 bases and J by 8 bases, with 11 bases between the two germline ends. The CDR3 nucleotides read TGTGCCAGCAGCTTCCATGGCGATGAGCAGTTCTTC. Its translation: CASSFHGDEQFF.

The rearrangement uses TRBV6-1 and TRBJ2-7; TRBD1 might be the D (5 bases). This CDR3 has 13 residues. V was pared by 6 bases and J by 5 bases, with 14 bases between. Looked up from germline, CDR1 is MNHNS and CDR2 is SASEGT. The CDR3 protein is CASRGLGLNEQYF. As DNA, the CDR3 is TGTGCCAGCAGGGGGCTAGGTCTGAACGAGCAGTACTTC.

The rearrangement links TRBV28 to TRBJ1-5; D perhaps matches TRBD1 (5 bases). The CDR3 runs 15 residues. Trimming shortened V by 4 bases and J by 6 bases, and 16 bases separated the two germline ends. Looked up from germline, CDR1 is MDHEN and CDR2 is SYDVKM. The CDR3 reads CASSWGSASSQPQHF. In DNA form, the CDR3 reads TGTGCCAGCAGTTGGGGCTCGGCGAGTAGTCAGCCCCAGCATTTT. Drawing the rest from reference TRBV28 and TRBJ1-5, the complete variable domain is DVKVTQSSRYLVKRTGEKVFLECVQDMDHENMFWYRQDPGLGLRLIYFSYDVKMKEKGDIPEGYSVSREKKERFSLILESASTNQTSMYLCASSWGSASSQPQHFGDGTRLSIL.

The CDR3, as DNA: TGTGCCAGCACCGGACTAGCGCATCAAGAGACCCAGTACTTC. It yields the protein CASTGLAHQETQYF. The chain is built from TRBV6-1 and TRBJ2-5; 9 bases are a match to TRBD2. V shed 7 bases, J shed 2 bases, and the junction held 5 bases outside the gene matches. Germline V CDR1 and CDR2: MNHNS, SASEGT. CDR3 length: 14 amino acids.

The CDR3 is CATQLAGSFDTGELFF. Here the CDR3 DNA reads TGTGCCACACAATTAGCGGGAAGCTTTGACACCGGGGAGCTGTTTTTT. This chain uses TRBV10-3 with TRBJ2-2; 8 bases match TRBD2. Trimming cost V 10 bases and J 3 bases; bases outside gene matches: 13. The germline CDR1 and CDR2 sequences are ENHRY and SYGVKD. This CDR3 comprises 16 residues.

CDR3 DNA: TGTGCCAGCAGTGAGACAGGGCCTTATCAGCCCCAGCATTTT. This gives the protein CASSETGPYQPQHF. J is TRBJ1-5 and V is TRBV6-1, with 7 bases matching TRBD1. From germline, CDR1 is MNHNS and CDR2 SASEGT. Trimming at V came to 3 bases and at J to 5 bases, leaving 4 bases not matched to a gene. This CDR3 comprises 14 residues.

The chain joins TRBV2 to TRBJ2-1; 8 nucleotides line up with TRBD1. The CDR3 runs to 14 residues. V shed 4 bases, J shed 9 bases, and the junction held 8 bases outside the gene matches. The germline CDR1 and CDR2 sequences are SNHLY and FYNNEI. The DNA of the CDR3 is TGTGCCAGCAGTGCAAGGACAGGGTGGGCTGAGCAGTTCTTC. Translated: CASSARTGWAEQFF.

The chain has TRBV7-2 and TRBJ2-1; D call uncertain. Germline V gives CDR1 SGHTA, CDR2 FQGNSA. Between the trimmed V and J ends, which lost 3 bases and 6 bases, there was a span of 6 bases. The CDR3 has 12 residues. CDR3: CASSFLGNEQFF. CDR3 coding DNA: TGTGCCAGCAGCTTCCTGGGCAATGAGCAGTTCTTC.

The rearrangement links TRBV19 to TRBJ2-7; D possibly corresponds to TRBD2 (5 bases). Trimming pared 6 bases from V and 2 bases from J, leaving 11 bases between. Germline V gives CDR1 LNHDA, CDR2 SQIVND (reference sequence). The CDR3 spans 13 residues. CDR3 sequence: CASSLGVPYEQYF. The DNA for the CDR3 is TGTGCCAGTAGCCTCGGGGTTCCCTACGAGCAGTACTTC.

Remarks on this clone: The sample contains more than one DNA sequence encoding this CDR3. V is TRBV19 and J is TRBJ2-6; D not resolved. The germline V and J ends were trimmed by 1 base and 2 bases, with 6 bases remaining between them. This CDR3 spans 15 amino acids. The V gene's germline CDR1 is LNHDA and CDR2 SQIVND (reference sequence). CDR3 DNA: TGTGCCAGTAGTATAGGAAGGGCTGGGGCCAACGTCCTGACTTTC. Translated, it gives CASSIGRAGANVLTF.

The rearrangement joins TRBV7-2 to TRBJ2-3; D is unresolved. The CDR3 spans 12 residues. Trimming took 8 bases from V and 4 from J, leaving 10 bases between them. The germline CDR1 and CDR2 sequences are SGHTA and FQGNSA. CDR3 nucleotides: TGTGCCAGCGGGAACGTAGCAGATACGCAGTATTTT. Translated, it gives CASGNVADTQYF.

For this clone: The same CDR3 is also encoded by other DNA sequences in this sample. The V gene is TRBV7-9, the J gene TRBJ2-3; D may correspond to TRBD1 or TRBD2 (5 bases each). Germline V gene data show CDR1 as SEHNR and CDR2 as FQNEAQ (reference sequence). Trimming took off 2 bases at V and 4 bases at J, with 7 bases between the two ends. The CDR3 consists of 13 residues. The chain's CDR3 is CASSLMGPDTQYF. The CDR3 nucleotides read TGTGCCAGCAGCTTAATGGGACCAGATACGCAGTATTTT.

The genes are TRBV5-4 and TRBJ2-3; the match to TRBD1 covers 8 bases. The CDR3 covers 15 residues. Germline lookup yields CDR1 SGHNT and CDR2 YYREEE (reference sequence). The V and J ends lost 1 base and 3 bases, in that order; junction bases with no gene match: 4. The CDR3 region is CASSLRQGWTDTQYF. CDR3 DNA: TGTGCCAGCAGCTTGAGACAGGGGTGGACAGATACGCAGTATTTT.

The rearrangement joins TRBV4-1 to TRBJ2-3; D possibly corresponds to TRBD2 (6 bases). Trimming took off 1 base at V and 6 bases at J, with 11 bases between the two ends. CDR3 length: 14 residues. Germline loops: CDR1 MGHRA, CDR2 YSYEKL. The DNA of the CDR3 is TGCGCCAGCAGCCAAGTCCAAGGAGGGGATACGCAGTATTTT. Protein sequence: CASSQVQGGDTQYF.

The chain couples TRBV29-1 to TRBJ2-1; 7 bases are a match to TRBD2. CDR1 and CDR2 from the germline V gene are SQVTM and ANQGSEA. The CDR3 consists of 11 residues. Trimming removed 6 bases from V and 6 bases from J; junction bases left unmatched: 2. Here the CDR3 DNA reads TGCAGCGTAAGACTAGCCAATGAGCAGTTCTTC. This codes for CSVRLANEQFF.

J is TRBJ2-1 and V is TRBV30; 7 bases agree with TRBD1. CDR1 is GTSNPN and CDR2 is SVGIG in the germline V gene (reference sequence). The J segment lost 5 bases and the V segment lost 2 bases, leaving 3 bases of the junction unmatched. This CDR3 is 13 amino acids long. This chain's CDR3 is CAWSLQGNNEQFF. In nucleotides, the CDR3 is TGTGCCTGGAGTTTACAGGGGAACAATGAGCAGTTCTTC.

The chain combines TRBV30 with TRBJ1-2, with TRBD1 identical over 12 bases. The CDR3 length is 15 residues. Per the germline V gene, CDR1 is GTSNPN and CDR2 is SVGIG (reference sequence). The junction had 8 bases not matched to a gene; V was cut back by 5 bases and J by 4 bases. The CDR3 loop is CAWDGTGGVLYGYTF. In DNA form, the CDR3 reads TGTGCCTGGGACGGGACAGGGGGCGTTCTCTATGGCTACACCTTC.